The entry below gives a single TCR beta chain sequence along with its context. This record comes from a study of blood T cell repertoires in COVID-19. On the study more broadly: Specimens from acute and convalescent COVID-19 originated in the United States, Italy and Spain. Nucleic acid was either cDNA or gDNA, and it came from T cells, B-cell-depleted T cells, or PBMCs.

CDR3 length equals 15 residues. Trimming shortened V by 4 bases and J by 1 base, and 13 bases separated the two germline ends. CDR1 is SNHLY, CDR2 FYNNEI, per germline. Original processing notes: The assay estimated nucleated cells by amplifying reference gene primers. The data were produced by immunoSEQ multiplex PCR, yet TCRdb's version contains in-frame clones alone and is incomplete. V, J and clone size are those of that table, while D and trimming were read from the DNA. The table includes fewer than 450,000 clones, roughly 89% detected once. This clonotype was sampled from a woman under 30 who had recovered from COVID-19. Sequencing input: peripheral blood. This sequence joins TRBV2 and TRBJ2-5; weak D call: TRBD1 (5 bases). CDR3 sequence reads: CASSVGQGTQETQYF. The CDR3 bases are TGTGCCAGCAGTGTCGGGCAGGGCACCCAAGAGACCCAGTACTTC. Complete variable domain (other parts from reference TRBV2 and TRBJ2-5): EPEVTQTPSHQVTQMGQEVILRCVPISNHLYFYWYRQILGQKVEFLVSFYNNEISEKSEIFDDQFSVERPDGSNFTLKIRSTKLEDSAMYFCASSVGQGTQETQYFGPGTRLLVL.